Listed here are 11 T cell receptor beta chains from one sample, sequenced in a study of shared clonotypes between healthy human individuals. The method was immunoSEQ multiplex PCR; TCRdb's version includes in-frame clones alone and lacks a portion of them. The sample shows roughly 570,000 clones, 95% to 98% of them seen only once. Cells designated naive CD8 were CD45RO-negative and were positively selected for CCR7, with terminally differentiated effector memory CD45RA+ cells excluded. The sequenced sample consisted of naive CD8+ T cells sorted from blood. The source is a man under 40 in good health.

The chain uses TRBV15 and TRBJ2-1; D unclear. V lost 1 base, J lost 8 bases, and 9 bases lay in between. This CDR3 comprises 13 residues. The germline CDR1 and CDR2 sequences are LNHNV and YYDKDF (reference sequence). CDR3 sequence reads: CATSRGTADEQFF. The DNA of the CDR3 is TGTGCCACCAGCAGAGGGACGGCCGATGAGCAGTTCTTC.

On this clone: Within the sample, other DNA sequences also encode this same CDR3. The V call is TRBV7-9, the J call TRBJ2-3; D is perhaps TRBD1 (5 bases). CDR1 and CDR2 from the germline V gene are SEHNR and FQNEAQ (reference sequence). Trimming pared 5 bases from V and 3 bases from J, leaving 6 bases between. CDR3 length: 12 amino acids. The CDR3: CASSQGTDTQYF. In nucleotides, the CDR3 is TGTGCCAGCAGCCAGGGAACAGATACGCAGTATTTT.

This clone appeared a single time. The CDR3 DNA follows: TGTGCCAGCAGTTTCGGCCCGTGGCAGTTCTTC. Its translation is CASSFGPWQFF. The chain couples TRBV27 to TRBJ2-1, with D unresolved. The CDR3 has 11 residues. V shed 3 bases and J shed 12 bases, with 9 bases lying between them. Per the germline V gene, CDR1 is MNHEY and CDR2 is SMNVEV (reference sequence).

The chain carries TRBV6-1 and TRBJ2-6; no clear D. CDR1 is MNHNS and CDR2 is SASEGT in the germline V gene. Trimming left V 7 bases short and J 3 bases short, with 13 bases between. This CDR3 is built from 15 residues. CDR3 sequence (DNA): TGTGCCAGCATCCCAAGGGCAGATGGGGCCAACGTCCTGACTTTC. Protein: CASIPRADGANVLTF.

The chain links TRBV7-9 to TRBJ1-2, with D uncertain. The length of the CDR3 is 11 residues. The germline V and J ends were trimmed by 3 bases and 5 bases, with 4 bases remaining between them. Germline V gives CDR1 SEHNR, CDR2 FQNEAQ (reference sequence). CDR3 sequence: CASSFGYGYTF. CDR3 in DNA: TGTGCCAGCAGCTTCGGTTATGGCTACACCTTC.

V is TRBV7-6 and J is TRBJ1-1, with D hard to call. The CDR3 runs 16 residues. V gave up 2 bases and J gave up 1 base, with 14 bases separating them. From germline, CDR1 is SGHVS and CDR2 FNYEAQ. CDR3 loop: CASSLPPVSSNTEAFF. The CDR3 bases are TGTGCCAGCAGCTTACCACCGGTCAGCTCGAACACTGAAGCTTTCTTT.

The chain employs TRBV5-1 and TRBJ2-2, with a possible D match to TRBD2 (6 bases). V dropped 0 bases and J dropped 4 bases, with 13 bases sitting between them. The CDR3 is 16 amino acids. The germline V gene encodes CDR1 SGHRS and CDR2 YFSETQ. CDR3: CASSLVGGAITGELFF. CDR3 coding DNA: TGCGCCAGCAGCTTGGTCGGCGGGGCTATCACCGGGGAGCTGTTTTTT. Combining the CDR3 with reference TRBV5-1 and TRBJ2-2 gives the whole variable domain KAGVTQTPRYLIKTRGQQVTLSCSPISGHRSVSWYQQTPGQGLQFLFEYFSETQRNKGNFPGRFSGRQFSNSRSEMNVSTLELGDSALYLCASSLVGGAITGELFFGEGSRLTVL.

J is TRBJ2-7 and V is TRBV27, with 9 positions matching TRBD1. Germline V lookup: CDR1 MNHEY, CDR2 SMNVEV (reference sequence). The CDR3 runs 13 residues. Germline trimming cut 6 bases from V and 5 bases from J; bases unmatched to any gene: 5. CDR3 in DNA: TGTGCCAGCAGAGGGACAGGGCTCGACGAGCAGTACTTC. This translates into CASRGTGLDEQYF.

The chain links TRBV9 to TRBJ1-1, with D tentatively TRBD1 (6 bases). CDR3 length: 15 amino acids. From germline, CDR1 is SGDLS and CDR2 YYNGEE. The V end lost 4 bases, the J end lost 4 bases, and 17 bases lay between the germline ends. The CDR3 protein is CASSTETGLSTEAFF. CDR3 nucleotide sequence: TGTGCCAGCAGCACCGAGACAGGTCTTAGCACTGAAGCTTTCTTT.

The chain couples TRBV4-1 to TRBJ2-1, with TRBD1 as a possible D gene (6 bases). The V end lost 1 base, the J end lost 8 bases, and 15 bases lay between the germline ends. The germline V gene encodes CDR1 MGHRA and CDR2 YSYEKL. The CDR3 is 15 residues long. The DNA for the CDR3 is TGCGCCAGCAGCCAAGCTACAGGGCTTTGGGATGAGCAGTTCTTC. Protein product: CASSQATGLWDEQFF.

The rearrangement links TRBV15 to TRBJ2-3; no definite D call. Germline V lookup: CDR1 LNHNV, CDR2 YYDKDF (reference sequence). This CDR3 has 15 residues. With 0 bases removed from V and 0 bases from J, the gap between germline ends came to 7 bases. The CDR3 reads CATSRDGSSTDTQYF. Here the CDR3 DNA reads TGTGCCACCAGCAGAGATGGTTCTAGCACAGATACGCAGTATTTT.